The 26 T cell receptor beta chains below all came from one sample that was sequenced in a study of chemoradiotherapy in HPV16-positive cancers. Method: immunoSEQ multiplex PCR; TCRdb's copy keeps in-frame clones and lacks some. Among about 25,000 clones listed, around nine tenths were seen once. Material: blood, obtained from a patient who underwent chemoradiotherapy. These receptors were collected from a human donor with HPV-associated anogenital cancer.

This sequence joins TRBV10-3 and TRBJ2-7; no reliable D call. Germline CDR1 reads ENHRY; CDR2 reads SYGVKD. The CDR3 spans 13 residues. Trimming took off 4 bases at V and 2 bases at J, with 9 bases between the two ends. This CDR3 reads CAISAQRAYEQYF. The CDR3 nucleotides are TGTGCCATCAGTGCCCAGCGAGCCTACGAGCAGTACTTC.

The J gene is TRBJ1-3, the V gene TRBV7-6; no firm D call. CDR3 length: 15 residues. Germline V lookup: CDR1 SGHVS, CDR2 FNYEAQ. Trimming removed 5 bases from V and 0 bases from J, with 11 bases in between. CDR3 residues: CASSADVRSGNTIYF. In DNA, the CDR3 is TGTGCCAGCAGCGCGGACGTCCGCTCTGGAAACACCATATATTTT.

This chain uses TRBV28 with TRBJ1-1; 10 bases agree with TRBD1. After removal of 5 bases from V and 1 base from J, the junction contained 4 bases not matched to a gene. The germline CDR1 and CDR2 sequences are MDHEN and SYDVKM. The CDR3 extends over 15 amino acids. The CDR3 spells CASSPTGGWNTEAFF. The CDR3, as DNA: TGTGCCAGCAGTCCGACAGGGGGCTGGAACACTGAAGCTTTCTTT.

The chain has TRBV6-5 and TRBJ1-4; the D is unclear. Between the trimmed V and J ends, which lost 8 bases and 3 bases, there was a span of 10 bases. Looked up from germline, CDR1 is MNHEY and CDR2 is SVGAGI. There are 13 residues in the CDR3. The DNA of the CDR3 is TGTGCCAGCTTGGTTAGGGCTAATGAAAAACTGTTTTTT. Its translation is CASLVRANEKLFF.

This clone was seen just once. The rearrangement uses TRBV5-6 and TRBJ1-1; 9 bases fit TRBD1. Germline V gene lookup returns CDR1 SGHDT and CDR2 YYEEEE. CDR3 length: 16 residues. V lost 0 bases, J lost 3 bases, and 6 bases stayed unmatched. In DNA form, the CDR3 reads TGTGCCAGCAGCTTGGCCGGCGGACAGGGGTACACTGAAGCTTTCTTT. This sequence encodes CASSLAGGQGYTEAFF. The entire variable domain, with the rest obtained from reference TRBV5-6 and TRBJ1-1, is as follows: DAGVTQSPTHLIKTRGQQVTLRCSPKSGHDTVSWYQQALGQGPQFIFQYYEEEERQRGNFPDRFSGHQFPNYSSELNVNALLLGDSALYLCASSLAGGQGYTEAFFGQGTRLTVV.

V usage is TRBV15 and J usage is TRBJ1-5; D is possibly TRBD1 (5 bases). The ends were cut back, 1 base at V and 1 base at J, with 8 bases in the middle. There are 15 residues in the CDR3. Germline CDR1 LNHNV, CDR2 YYDKDF (reference sequence). For the CDR3, the DNA is TGTGCCACCAGCAGAGTCCGGGACAGCAATCAGCCCCAGCATTTT. This translates into CATSRVRDSNQPQHF. The full variable domain, in which reference TRBV15 and TRBJ1-5 provide the parts outside the CDR3, is DAMVIQNPRYQVTQFGKPVTLSCSQTLNHNVMYWYQQKSSQAPKLLFHYYDKDFNNEADTPDNFQSRRPNTSFCFLDIRSPGLGDTAMYLCATSRVRDSNQPQHFGDGTRLSIL.

The V gene is TRBV5-1, the J gene TRBJ2-2; D may be TRBD1 (6 bases). This CDR3 region has 17 residues. V was shortened by 4 bases and J by 0 bases, with 16 bases between the two germline ends. Germline V gene data show CDR1 as SGHRS and CDR2 as YFSETQ. The CDR3 DNA sequence: TGCGCCAGCAGCAGTGACAGGATGTCATCGAACACCGGGGAGCTGTTTTTT. Translation: CASSSDRMSSNTGELFF.

A single count supports this clone. The chain links TRBV2 to TRBJ1-3, with 8 bases aligning to TRBD1. This CDR3 comprises 15 residues. The V gene end was trimmed by 4 bases and the J gene end by 3 bases; junction bases not matched to a gene: 5. Germline assignment: CDR1 SNHLY and CDR2 FYNNEI. The CDR3: CASSASGGFGNTIYF. The CDR3 nucleotides read TGTGCCAGCAGTGCCTCAGGGGGCTTTGGAAACACCATATATTTT.

The chain employs TRBV5-1 and TRBJ1-4, with D perhaps TRBD1 (6 bases). This CDR3 comprises 15 residues. CDR1 SGHRS and CDR2 YFSETQ come from the germline V gene. V shed 0 bases and J shed 3 bases, with 9 bases lying between them. CDR3 nucleotides: TGCGCCAGCAGCTTGGACAGGGTCCCTAATGAAAAACTGTTTTTT. Amino acid sequence: CASSLDRVPNEKLFF.

V and J are TRBV20-1 and TRBJ2-7, with no clear D. CDR1 is DFQATT and CDR2 is SNEGSKA in the germline V gene (reference sequence). Trimming pared 3 bases from V and 5 bases from J, leaving 5 bases between. The CDR3 contains 10 residues. The CDR3 DNA follows: TGCAGTGCTAGCCGTGACGAGCAGTACTTC. This sequence encodes CSASRDEQYF.

V is TRBV27 and J is TRBJ2-1; D is uncertain. Trimming took off 3 bases at V and 7 bases at J, with 13 bases between the two ends. The CDR3 has 14 amino acids. Germline lookup yields CDR1 MNHEY and CDR2 SMNVEV (reference sequence). CDR3 nucleotide sequence: TGTGCCAGCAGTTTGGCCTACGGGTGGAATGAGCAGTTCTTC. It yields the protein CASSLAYGWNEQFF.

The chain has TRBV9 and TRBJ2-3; TRBD1 aligns across 8 bases. The CDR3 has 15 amino acids. In germline, CDR1 is SGDLS, CDR2 YYNGEE. The junction had 0 bases not matched to a gene; V was cut back by 0 bases and J by 0 bases. For the CDR3, the DNA is TGTGCCAGCAGCGTAGGACAGGGGAGCACAGATACGCAGTATTTT. Its translation: CASSVGQGSTDTQYF.

The chain couples TRBV7-9 to TRBJ2-3; 14 nucleotides align to TRBD2. This CDR3 comprises 19 residues. V dropped 1 base and J dropped 1; count of bases not matched to a gene: 7. Germline V gene data show CDR1 as SEHNR and CDR2 as FQNEAQ (reference sequence). The CDR3 reads CASSLGTSGGSPGTDTQYF. The CDR3 bases are TGTGCCAGCAGCTTAGGGACTAGCGGGGGGAGCCCGGGCACAGATACGCAGTATTTT.

This rearrangement joins TRBV2 to TRBJ2-1; D not certain. The CDR3 length is 13 residues. Trimming took off 7 bases at V and 6 bases at J, with 13 bases between the two ends. Per the germline V gene, CDR1 is SNHLY and CDR2 is FYNNEI. The CDR3, as DNA: TGTGCCAGCACTTCACTGGGCGGCAATGAGCAGTTCTTC. It is translated as CASTSLGGNEQFF.

V is TRBV25-1 and J is TRBJ2-4, with a tentative D call TRBD2 (5 bases). Germline lookup yields CDR1 MGHDK and CDR2 SYGVNS. The CDR3 is 14 residues long. Trimming shortened V by 2 bases and J by 6 bases, and 11 bases separated the two germline ends. This chain's CDR3 is CASSENYGGNIQYF. CDR3 nucleotides: TGTGCCAGCAGTGAAAACTACGGAGGAAACATTCAGTACTTC.

The rearrangement joins TRBV10-3 to TRBJ2-1; 7 bases match TRBD2. Looked up from germline, CDR1 is ENHRY and CDR2 is SYGVKD. This CDR3 is built from 15 residues. V gave up 6 bases and J gave up 2 bases; unmatched junction bases: 7. The chain's CDR3 is CAISDSAGAYNEQFF. In nucleotides, the CDR3 is TGTGCCATCAGCGACTCGGCGGGGGCCTACAATGAGCAGTTCTTC.

The chain uses TRBV2 and TRBJ1-4; TRBD1 matches 7 bases. V dropped 6 bases and J dropped 3; count of bases not matched to a gene: 10. This CDR3 spans 16 amino acids. Germline values: CDR1 SNHLY, CDR2 FYNNEI. The CDR3 nucleotides read TGTGCCAGCAGGAGACAGGGACCTGCGGCTAATGAAAAACTGTTTTTT. Translation gives CASRRQGPAANEKLFF.

The chain couples TRBV7-9 to TRBJ2-1; TRBD2 matches at 9 bases. Germline V gene data show CDR1 as SEHNR and CDR2 as FQNEAQ (reference sequence). The CDR3 runs 14 residues. After removal of 1 base from V and 10 bases from J, the junction contained 5 bases not matched to a gene. Here the CDR3 reads CASSLGIAGEEQFF. In nucleotides, the CDR3 is TGTGCCAGCAGCTTAGGCATAGCGGGAGAGGAGCAGTTCTTC.

This rearrangement joins TRBV6-6 to TRBJ2-5; D uncertain. CDR1 and CDR2 from the germline V gene are MNHNY and SVGAGI (reference sequence). The CDR3 is made up of 13 amino acids. Trimming took 4 bases from V and 10 from J, leaving 16 bases between them. For the CDR3, the DNA is TGTGCCAGCAGTTCCTCGGACGGCTCGCTCCAGTACTTC. It is translated as CASSSSDGSLQYF.

This sequence joins TRBV5-4 and TRBJ1-4; D ambiguous. The CDR3 extends over 12 amino acids. V lost 1 base and J 7 bases, leaving 5 bases between the germline ends. CDR1 SGHNT and CDR2 YYREEE come from the germline V gene (reference sequence). This CDR3 is CASSLYGEKLFF. In DNA, the CDR3 is TGTGCCAGCAGCTTGTATGGTGAAAAACTGTTTTTT.

The J gene is TRBJ2-3, the V gene TRBV5-5, with D perhaps TRBD1 or TRBD2 (6 bases each). Germline assignment: CDR1 SGHKS and CDR2 YYEKEE (reference sequence). V lost 4 bases and J lost 2, with 23 bases in between. This CDR3 has 18 residues. DNA for the CDR3: TGTGCCAGCAGCCCCCAGGGCCTAGTGGGGGGCTACACAGATACGCAGTATTTT. This translates into CASSPQGLVGGYTDTQYF.

The V gene is TRBV9, the J gene TRBJ2-3; TRBD2 is a possible D gene (7 bases). Trimming left V 6 bases short and J 3 bases short, with 17 bases between. The V gene's germline CDR1 is SGDLS and CDR2 YYNGEE. This CDR3 contains 15 residues. CDR3 region: CASTWVGGATDTQYF. In nucleotides, the CDR3 is TGTGCCAGCACCTGGGTGGGGGGGGCGACAGATACGCAGTATTTT. The full variable domain, in which reference TRBV9 and TRBJ2-3 provide the parts outside the CDR3, is DSGVTQTPKHLITATGQRVTLRCSPRSGDLSVYWYQQSLDQGLQFLIQYYNGEERAKGNILERFSAQQFPDLHSELNLSSLELGDSALYFCASTWVGGATDTQYFGPGTRLTVL.

The chain employs TRBV5-4 and TRBJ2-6; 9 bases line up with TRBD1. The ends lost 3 bases at V and 2 bases at J; junction bases unmatched: 12. CDR3 length: 19 amino acids. Germline CDR1 reads SGHNT; CDR2 reads YYREEE (reference sequence). This CDR3 is CASSSPGTGSTAGANVLTF. DNA for the CDR3: TGTGCCAGCAGCTCTCCCGGGACAGGGAGTACTGCTGGGGCCAACGTCCTGACTTTC.

This rearrangement joins TRBV7-2 to TRBJ1-6; no reliable D call. V shed 5 bases and J shed 9 bases, with 14 bases lying between them. The CDR3 covers 14 residues. Germline V gives CDR1 SGHTA, CDR2 FQGNSA. Here the CDR3 reads CASSTIGGGSPLHF. The CDR3 nucleotides are TGTGCCAGCAGCACGATCGGCGGAGGTTCACCCCTCCACTTT.

The chain couples TRBV18 to TRBJ2-5; TRBD2 matches 9 bases. The CDR3 spans 15 residues. V was clipped by 1 base and J by 5 bases; unmatched bases: 5. Germline loops: CDR1 KGHSH, CDR2 LQKENI. The CDR3 nucleotides are TGTGCCAGCTCACCACGGGCTAGCGGGGACGAGACCCAGTACTTC. Its protein is CASSPRASGDETQYF.

V is TRBV6-1 and J is TRBJ1-2; no reliable D call. CDR1 MNHNS and CDR2 SASEGT come from the germline V gene. With 0 bases removed from V and 4 bases from J, the gap between germline ends came to 15 bases. The CDR3 length is 16 residues. Here the CDR3 DNA reads TGTGCCAGCAGTGAAGCGGCGGCTTCCTCGGGCTATGGCTACACCTTC. Amino acids: CASSEAAASSGYGYTF.